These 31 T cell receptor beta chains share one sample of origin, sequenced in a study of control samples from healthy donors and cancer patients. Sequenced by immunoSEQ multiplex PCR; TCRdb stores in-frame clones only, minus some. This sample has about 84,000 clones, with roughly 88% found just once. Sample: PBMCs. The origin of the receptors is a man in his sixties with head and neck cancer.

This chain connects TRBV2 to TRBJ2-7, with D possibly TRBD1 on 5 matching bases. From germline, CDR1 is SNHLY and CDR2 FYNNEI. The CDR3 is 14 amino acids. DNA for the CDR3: TGTGCGACGAACCCCCAGGGTCCAGCCTACGAGCAGTACTTC. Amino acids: CATNPQGPAYEQYF.

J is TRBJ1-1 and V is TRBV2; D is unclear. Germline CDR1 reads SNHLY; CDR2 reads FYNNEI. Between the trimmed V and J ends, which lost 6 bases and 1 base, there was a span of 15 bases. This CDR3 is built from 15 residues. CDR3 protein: CASSSIGFRNTEAFF. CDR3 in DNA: TGTGCCAGCAGCTCGATAGGGTTCCGGAACACTGAAGCTTTCTTT.

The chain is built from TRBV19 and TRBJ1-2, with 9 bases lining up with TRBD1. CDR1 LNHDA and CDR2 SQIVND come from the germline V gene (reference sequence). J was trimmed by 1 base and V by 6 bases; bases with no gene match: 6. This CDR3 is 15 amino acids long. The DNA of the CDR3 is TGTGCCAGTAGCTGGGGACAGGGAGGTAACTATGGCTACACCTTC. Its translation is CASSWGQGGNYGYTF.

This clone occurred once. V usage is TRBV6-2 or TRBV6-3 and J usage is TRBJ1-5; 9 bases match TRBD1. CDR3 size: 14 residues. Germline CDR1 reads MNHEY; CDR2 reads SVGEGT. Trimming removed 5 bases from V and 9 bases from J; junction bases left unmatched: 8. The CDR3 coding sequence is TGTGCCAGCAGTACGGGACAGGGTTTACGGCCCCAGCATTTT. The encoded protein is CASSTGQGLRPQHF.

CDR3 region: CASSEGLRSSSGRPRYEQYF. The CDR3 DNA sequence: TGTGCCAGCAGTGAAGGGCTGCGCAGTAGTAGCGGGAGGCCCCGCTACGAGCAGTACTTC. This chain joins TRBV2 and TRBJ2-7; 10 bases are a match to TRBD2. Trimming cost V 1 base and J 3 bases; bases outside gene matches: 18. Germline V gives CDR1 SNHLY, CDR2 FYNNEI. The CDR3 extends over 20 amino acids.

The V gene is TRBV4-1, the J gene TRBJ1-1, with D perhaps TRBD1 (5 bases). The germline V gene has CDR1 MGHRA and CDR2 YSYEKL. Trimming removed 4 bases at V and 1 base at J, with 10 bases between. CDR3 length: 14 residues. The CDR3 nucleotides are TGCGCCAGCAGCCGTATGGGGGGGAACACTGAAGCTTTCTTT. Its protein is CASSRMGGNTEAFF.

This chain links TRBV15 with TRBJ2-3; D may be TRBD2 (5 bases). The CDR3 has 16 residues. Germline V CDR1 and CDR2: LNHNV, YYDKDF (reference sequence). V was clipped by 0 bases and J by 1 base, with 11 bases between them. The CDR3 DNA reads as TGTGCCACCAGCAGAGATGCCAGCGGACGCACAGATACGCAGTATTTT. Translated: CATSRDASGRTDTQYF.

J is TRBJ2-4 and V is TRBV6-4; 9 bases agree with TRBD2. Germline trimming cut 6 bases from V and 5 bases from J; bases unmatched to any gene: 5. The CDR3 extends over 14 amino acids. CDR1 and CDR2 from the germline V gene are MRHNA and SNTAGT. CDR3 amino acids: CASSLIAGENIQYF. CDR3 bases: TGTGCCAGCAGCTTGATAGCGGGGGAAAACATTCAGTACTTC.

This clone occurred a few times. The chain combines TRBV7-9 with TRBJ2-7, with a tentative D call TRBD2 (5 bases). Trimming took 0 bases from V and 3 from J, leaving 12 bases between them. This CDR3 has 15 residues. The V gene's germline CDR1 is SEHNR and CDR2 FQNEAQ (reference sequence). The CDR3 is CASSLATGSYYEQYF. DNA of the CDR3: TGTGCCAGCAGCTTAGCGACGGGATCTTACTACGAGCAGTACTTC.

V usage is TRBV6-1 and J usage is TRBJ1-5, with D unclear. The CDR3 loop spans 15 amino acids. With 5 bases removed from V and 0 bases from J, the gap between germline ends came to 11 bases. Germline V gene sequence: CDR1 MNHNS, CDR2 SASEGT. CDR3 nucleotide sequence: TGTGCCAGCAGTTTTTCGAGATTTAGCAATCAGCCCCAGCATTTT. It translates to CASSFSRFSNQPQHF.

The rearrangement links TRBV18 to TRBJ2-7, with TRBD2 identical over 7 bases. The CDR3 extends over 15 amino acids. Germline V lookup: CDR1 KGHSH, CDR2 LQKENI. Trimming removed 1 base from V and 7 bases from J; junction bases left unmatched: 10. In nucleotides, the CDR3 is TGTGCCAGCTCACCACGACCGTCCGGACTAGGGGAGCAGTACTTC. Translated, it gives CASSPRPSGLGEQYF. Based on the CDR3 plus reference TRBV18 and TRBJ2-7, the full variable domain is NAGVMQNPRHLVRRRGQEARLRCSPMKGHSHVYWYRQLPEEGLKFMVYLQKENIIDESGMPKERFSAEFPKEGPSILRIQQVVRGDSAAYFCASSPRPSGLGEQYFGPGTRLTVT.

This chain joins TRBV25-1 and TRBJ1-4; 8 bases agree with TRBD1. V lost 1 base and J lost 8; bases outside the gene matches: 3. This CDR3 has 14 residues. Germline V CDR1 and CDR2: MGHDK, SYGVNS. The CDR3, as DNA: TGTGCCAGCAGTGAATGGGCAGGGGGCGAAAAACTGTTTTTT. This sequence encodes CASSEWAGGEKLFF.

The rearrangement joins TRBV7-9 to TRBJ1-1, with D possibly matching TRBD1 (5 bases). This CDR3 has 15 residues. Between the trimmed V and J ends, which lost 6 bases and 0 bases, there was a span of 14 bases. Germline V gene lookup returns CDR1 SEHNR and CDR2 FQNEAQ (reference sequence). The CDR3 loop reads CASRPDSFMNTEAFF. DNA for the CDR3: TGTGCCAGCAGGCCAGACAGTTTTATGAACACTGAAGCTTTCTTT.

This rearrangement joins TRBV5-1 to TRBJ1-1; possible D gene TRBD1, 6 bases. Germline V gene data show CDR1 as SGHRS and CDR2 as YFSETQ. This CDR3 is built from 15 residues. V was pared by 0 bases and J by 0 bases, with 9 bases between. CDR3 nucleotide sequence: TGCGCCAGCAGCTTGGTCCAGGGGATGAACACTGAAGCTTTCTTT. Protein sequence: CASSLVQGMNTEAFF.

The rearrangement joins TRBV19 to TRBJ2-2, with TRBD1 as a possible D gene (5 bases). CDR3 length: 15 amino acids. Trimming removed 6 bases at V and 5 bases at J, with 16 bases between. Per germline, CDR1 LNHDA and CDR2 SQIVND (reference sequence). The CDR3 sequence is CASSQGWSRTGELFF. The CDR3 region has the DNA TGTGCCAGTAGCCAGGGTTGGAGCAGGACCGGGGAGCTGTTTTTT.

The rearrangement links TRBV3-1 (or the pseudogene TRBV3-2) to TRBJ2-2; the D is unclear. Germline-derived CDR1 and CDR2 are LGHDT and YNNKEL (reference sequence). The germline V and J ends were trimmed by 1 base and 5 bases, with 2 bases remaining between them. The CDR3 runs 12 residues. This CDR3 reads CASSQVTGELFF. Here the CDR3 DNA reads TGTGCCAGCAGCCAAGTAACCGGGGAGCTGTTTTTT.

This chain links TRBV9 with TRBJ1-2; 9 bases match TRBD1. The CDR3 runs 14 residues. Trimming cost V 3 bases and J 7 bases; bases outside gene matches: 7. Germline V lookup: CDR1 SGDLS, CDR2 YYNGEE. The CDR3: CASSATGGASGYTF. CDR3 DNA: TGTGCCAGCAGCGCCACAGGGGGCGCAAGTGGCTACACCTTC.

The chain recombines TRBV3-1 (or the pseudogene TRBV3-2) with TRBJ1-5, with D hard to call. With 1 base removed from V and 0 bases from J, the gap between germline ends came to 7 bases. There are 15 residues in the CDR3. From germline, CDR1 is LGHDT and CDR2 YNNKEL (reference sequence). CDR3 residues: CASSQGVYSNQPQHF. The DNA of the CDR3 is TGTGCCAGCAGCCAAGGGGTCTATAGCAATCAGCCCCAGCATTTT.

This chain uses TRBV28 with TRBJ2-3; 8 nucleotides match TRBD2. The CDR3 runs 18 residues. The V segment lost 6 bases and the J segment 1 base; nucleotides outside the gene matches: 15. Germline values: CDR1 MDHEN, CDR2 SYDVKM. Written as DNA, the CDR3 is TGTGCCAGCAGCCCGACACGGGAGGGAGAATGGGGCACAGATACGCAGTATTTT. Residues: CASSPTREGEWGTDTQYF.

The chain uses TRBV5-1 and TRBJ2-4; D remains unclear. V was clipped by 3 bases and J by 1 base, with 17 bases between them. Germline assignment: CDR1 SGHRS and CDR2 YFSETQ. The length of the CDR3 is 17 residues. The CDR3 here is CASSSPGEAGAKNIQYF. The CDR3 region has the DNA TGCGCCAGCAGCTCGCCCGGAGAGGCCGGGGCCAAAAACATTCAGTACTTC.

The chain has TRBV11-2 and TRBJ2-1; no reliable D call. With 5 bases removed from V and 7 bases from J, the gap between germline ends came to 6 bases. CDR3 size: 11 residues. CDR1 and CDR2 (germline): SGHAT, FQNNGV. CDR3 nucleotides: TGTGCCAGCAGCACCAGGAATGAGCAGTTCTTC. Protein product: CASSTRNEQFF.

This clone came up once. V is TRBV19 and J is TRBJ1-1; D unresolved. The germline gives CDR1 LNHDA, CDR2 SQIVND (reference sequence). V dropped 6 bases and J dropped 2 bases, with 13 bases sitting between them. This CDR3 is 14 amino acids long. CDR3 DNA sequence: TGTGCCAGTAGGATGTACACCAGTAACACTGAAGCTTTCTTT. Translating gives CASRMYTSNTEAFF.

Here the CDR3 DNA reads TGCAGCGTTGAGGTGTGGGCAGGGGTTAAACAGACCCAGTACTTC. Amino acid sequence: CSVEVWAGVKQTQYF. The chain links TRBV29-1 to TRBJ2-5, with D maybe TRBD1 (6 bases). The V end lost 3 bases, the J end lost 6 bases, and 20 bases lay between the germline ends. Germline values: CDR1 SQVTM, CDR2 ANQGSEA. CDR3 length: 15 residues. Looking up the rest from reference TRBV29-1 and TRBJ2-5 gives the full variable domain: SAVISQKPSRDICQRGTSLTIQCQVDSQVTMMFWYRQQPGQSLTLIATANQGSEATYESGFVIDKFPISRPNLTFSTLTVSNMSPEDSSIYLCSVEVWAGVKQTQYFGPGTRLLVL.

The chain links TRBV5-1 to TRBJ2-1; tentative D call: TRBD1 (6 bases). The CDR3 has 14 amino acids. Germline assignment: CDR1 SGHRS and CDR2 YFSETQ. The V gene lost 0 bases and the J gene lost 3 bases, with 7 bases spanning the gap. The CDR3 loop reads CASSLDRVYNEQFF. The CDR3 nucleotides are TGCGCCAGCAGCTTGGACAGGGTCTACAATGAGCAGTTCTTC.

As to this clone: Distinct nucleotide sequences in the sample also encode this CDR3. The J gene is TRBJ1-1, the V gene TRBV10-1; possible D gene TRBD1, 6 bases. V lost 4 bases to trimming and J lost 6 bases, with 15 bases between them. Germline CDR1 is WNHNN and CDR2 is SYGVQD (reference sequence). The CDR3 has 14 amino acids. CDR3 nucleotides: TGCGCCAGCAGTGGGGCACAGGGCGGAGCTGAAGCTTTCTTT. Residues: CASSGAQGGAEAFF.

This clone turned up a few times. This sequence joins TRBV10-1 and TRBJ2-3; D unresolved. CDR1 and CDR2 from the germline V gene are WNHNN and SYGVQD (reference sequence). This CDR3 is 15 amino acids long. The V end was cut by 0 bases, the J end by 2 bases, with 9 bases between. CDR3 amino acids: CASSESFAPTDTQYF. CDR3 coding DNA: TGCGCCAGCAGTGAGTCGTTTGCCCCCACAGATACGCAGTATTTT.

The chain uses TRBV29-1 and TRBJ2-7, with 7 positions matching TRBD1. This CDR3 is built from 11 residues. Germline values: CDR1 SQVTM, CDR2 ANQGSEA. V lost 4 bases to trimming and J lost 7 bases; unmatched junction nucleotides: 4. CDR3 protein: CSVVTGVEQYF. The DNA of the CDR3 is TGCAGCGTTGTCACAGGGGTAGAGCAGTACTTC.

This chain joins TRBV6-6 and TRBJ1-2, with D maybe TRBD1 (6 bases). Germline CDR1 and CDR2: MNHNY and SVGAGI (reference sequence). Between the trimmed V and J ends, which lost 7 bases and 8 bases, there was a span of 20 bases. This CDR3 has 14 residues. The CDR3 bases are TGTGCCAGCACCCACGGGGTGGGGGCAGGAGGCTACACCTTC. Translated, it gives CASTHGVGAGGYTF.

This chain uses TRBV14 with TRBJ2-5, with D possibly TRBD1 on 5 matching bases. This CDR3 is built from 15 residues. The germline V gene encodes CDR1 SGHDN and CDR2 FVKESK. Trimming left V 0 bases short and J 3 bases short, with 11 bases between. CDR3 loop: CASSQEPRGKETQYF. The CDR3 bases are TGTGCCAGCAGCCAAGAGCCTAGGGGTAAAGAGACCCAGTACTTC. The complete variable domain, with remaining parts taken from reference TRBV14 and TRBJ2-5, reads EAGVTQFPSHSVIEKGQTVTLRCDPISGHDNLYWYRRVMGKEIKFLLHFVKESKQDESGMPNNRFLAERTGGTYSTLKVQPAELEDSGVYFCASSQEPRGKETQYFGPGTRLLVL.

The CDR3 is CATASGGGQETQYF. As DNA, the CDR3 is TGTGCCACCGCCAGTGGGGGCGGCCAAGAGACCCAGTACTTC. The V and J genes are TRBV19 and TRBJ2-5; D is perhaps TRBD1 (6 bases). Germline V CDR1 and CDR2: LNHDA, SQIVND (reference sequence). The CDR3 consists of 14 residues. V gave up 10 bases and J gave up 1 base, with 16 bases separating them. Full variable domain (rest looked up from reference TRBV19 and TRBJ2-5): DGGITQSPKYLFRKEGQNVTLSCEQNLNHDAMYWYRQDPGQGLRLIYYSQIVNDFQKGDIAEGYSVSREKKESFPLTVTSAQKNPTAFYLCATASGGGQETQYFGPGTRLLVL.

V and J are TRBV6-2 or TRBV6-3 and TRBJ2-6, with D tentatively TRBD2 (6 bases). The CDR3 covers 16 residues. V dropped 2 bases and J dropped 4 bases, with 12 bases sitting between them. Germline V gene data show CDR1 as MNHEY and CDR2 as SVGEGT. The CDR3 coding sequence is TGTGCCAGCAGTTACGGCGGAGGGGCCGGGGCCAACGTCCTGACTTTC. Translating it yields CASSYGGGAGANVLTF.